This T cell receptor (beta chain) was recorded in a study of memory CD4+ T cells and cytomegalovirus serostatus. At the level of the study: Healthy Belgian adult donors included roughly nine CMV-positive and 24 CMV-negative people.

This table comes from immunoSEQ multiplex PCR, and its TCRdb copy is limited to in-frame clones, with some not included. The table records about 56,000 clones, around three quarters of them present only once. The CDR3 contains 16 residues. Single viable CD3+CD4+CD8-CD45RO+ cells were sorted as the memory CD4+ T cells. As concerns this clone: Its matching antigen is unknown.

The study's findings and limits: The CMV-associated TCR signature appears largely within the CD4+ memory repertoire.

This chain uses TRBV12-2 with TRBJ2-7; the DNA was not compared with TRBD1, the D call given in the table. TRBV12-2 is a recognized pseudogene. The clonotype originates from an adult in good health and CMV-seropositive. Sequenced material: memory CD4+ T cells from blood. The CDR3 protein is CASRSLGTGAYYEQYV. DNA of the CDR3: TGTGCAAGTCGCTCCCTCGGGACAGGAGCATACTACGAGCAGTACGTC.